One TCR beta chain is described in this entry. Its antigen remains undetermined. Base qualities are not at hand, and no much larger clone is one base apart. The CDR3 regions of human TCRbeta chains were analyzed by immunosequencing. On the study's bioinformatics: Repertoire TCRs were checked for matches against a reference library of SARS-CoV-2-specific TCRs that had been generated using the MIRA antigen-specificity platform. Breadth was defined as the fraction of unique TCRs that were SARS-CoV-2-associated, and depth was defined as the fraction of total T cells that were SARS-CoV-2-associated. Each spike-specific TCR was assigned to its reactive spike region and to a CD4 or CD8 class using the MIRA data. Log10-transformed breadth and depth values were compared by one-way ANOVA with Sidak's multiple comparisons tests. This immuneACCESS table, as held by TCRdb, lists in-frame sequences with V and J called but not all clones. Of the missing ones, under half trace to an unresolved V gene in checked studies; the others have no known cause. V and J calls and clone size follow that table, whereas D and trimming were derived from the DNA. This sample lists about 210,000 clones; around 94% were detected once. About 1.5% of the sample goes to the ten largest clones.

This entry is derived from a study of T cell responses to AZD1222 COVID-19 vaccine (dated by TCRdb to the early 2020s). Study-level background: TCR sequencing covered 233 trial participants: 207 given two doses of AZD1222 and around 25 given two doses of MenACWY control vaccine. Enrollment into the trials was organized by age into subgroups of 18-55, 56-69 and 70-plus years, and those subgroups contained approximately 150, 30 and 60 TCR-sequenced participants, respectively.

V was cut back by 1 base and J by 9 bases, leaving a gap of 10 bases between them. According to the germline V gene, CDR1 reads MGHRA and CDR2 reads YSYEKL. Including the terminal cysteine and phenylalanine, the CDR3 comprises 13 residues. CDR3 DNA only is kept here, 39 bases in frame from base 1. The investigation overall reported the following: Epitopes outside the regions mutated in the B.1.351 and B.1.1.7 variants were reportedly recognized by nearly half of the unique spike-specific TCRs. Participants were mostly white British and included more females than males, and it was suggested by the authors that clonal diversity may have been underestimated. Because no samples from the day 14 peak response were available, repertoires could be characterized only after the peak T cell response. Spike-specific TCR breadth and depth rose significantly after two AZD1222 doses compared with day 0 and with MenACWY recipients. In the small 56-69-year group, the increase in depth fell short of significance, most likely because of low power. Vaccine-associated CD4 TCRs spanned the whole spike protein, with dominant responses in regions 160-218 and 743-854. Only a handful of AZD1222 recipients were SARS-CoV-2 seropositive at baseline, limiting conclusions about previously exposed vaccinees.

In light of the paper, this sample's time point label describes: about 28 days (+/-7) after the second vaccine dose. This specimen's treatment or condition label, interpreted: meningococcal conjugate vaccine given as trial control. Vaccinee samples came from UK trials COV001 and COV002, including a single-blind randomized controlled phase 2/3 trial of AZD1222 (ChAdOx1 nCoV-19) in healthy adults. For TCRbeta chain sequencing, PBMC samples from trial participants were taken at day 0 and at day 28 after the second dose. The specimen comprised peripheral blood, sampled 28 days after the second dose of the MenACWY control vaccine. The source of this sequence is an adult who received the MenACWY meningococcal vaccine as a control. This chain joins TRBV4-1 to TRBJ1-5; no D gene call is confident. The DNA is as follows: TGCGCCAGCAGCCAAGGAGTTCCTCGGCCCCAGCATTTT. It codes for CASSQGVPRPQHF.